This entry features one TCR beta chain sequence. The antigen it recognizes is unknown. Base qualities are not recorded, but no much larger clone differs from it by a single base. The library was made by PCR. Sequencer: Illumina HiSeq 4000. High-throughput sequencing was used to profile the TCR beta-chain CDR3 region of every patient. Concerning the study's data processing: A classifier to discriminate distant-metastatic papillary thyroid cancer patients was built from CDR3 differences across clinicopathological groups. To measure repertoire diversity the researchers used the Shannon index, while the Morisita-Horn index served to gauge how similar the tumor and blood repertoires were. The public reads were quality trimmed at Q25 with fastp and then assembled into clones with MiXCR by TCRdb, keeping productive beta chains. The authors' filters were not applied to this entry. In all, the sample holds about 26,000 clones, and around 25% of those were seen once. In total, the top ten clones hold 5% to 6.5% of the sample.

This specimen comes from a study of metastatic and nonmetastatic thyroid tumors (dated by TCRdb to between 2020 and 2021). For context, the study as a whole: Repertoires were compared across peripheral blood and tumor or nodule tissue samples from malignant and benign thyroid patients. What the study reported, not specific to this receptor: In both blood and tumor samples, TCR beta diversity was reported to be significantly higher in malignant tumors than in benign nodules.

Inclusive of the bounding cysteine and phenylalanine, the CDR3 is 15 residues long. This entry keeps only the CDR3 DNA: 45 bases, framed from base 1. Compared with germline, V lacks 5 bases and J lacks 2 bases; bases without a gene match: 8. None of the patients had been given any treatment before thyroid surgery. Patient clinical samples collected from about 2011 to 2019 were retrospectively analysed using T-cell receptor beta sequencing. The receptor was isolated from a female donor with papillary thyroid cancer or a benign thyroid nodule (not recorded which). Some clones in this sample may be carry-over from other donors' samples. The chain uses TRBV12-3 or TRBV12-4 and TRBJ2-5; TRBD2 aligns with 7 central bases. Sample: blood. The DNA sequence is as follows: TGTGCCAGCAGTGCCCGGGACTACAGACAAGAGACCCAGTACTTC. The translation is CASSARDYRQETQYF.